This T cell receptor (beta chain) stems from a study of T-cell reconstitution after alpha-beta-depleted transplantation in children. For this clonotype: Its antigen is currently unknown.

Unique molecular identifiers were used in preparing the TCRbeta library. TCRdb passed the PCR reads through MiXCR, listing each CDR3 protein once. Here the sample spans more than 400,000 distinct CDR3 sequences, about an eighth being singletons. Study-wide results and limits: Where alpha-beta T cells came from about two months after transplant was reportedly several hundred expanded graft clones. Newly produced T cells mostly provided counts and TCRbeta diversity after one year, as hyperexpanded clones declined.

CDR3 length equals 14 residues. The germline V and J ends were trimmed by 1 base and 0 bases, with 7 bases remaining between them. The germline V gene encodes CDR1 DFQATT and CDR2 SNEGSKA (reference sequence). The J gene is TRBJ1-5, the V gene TRBV20-1; no clear D gene. The sample here was PBMCs, mostly from graft donor cells, taken 180 days after TCRalphabeta/CD19-depleted stem cell transplant. The sequence came from a female patient aged 2 to 10 who had a stem cell transplant for aplastic anemia, so the T cells may come from the graft donor. CDR3 nucleotide sequence: TGCAGTGCTAGAGTGGCAAATAGCAATCAGCCCCAGCATTTT. The encoded protein is CSARVANSNQPQHF.